This TCR beta chain was identified in a study of cytomegalovirus exposure and HLA in healthy donors. Study observations and caveats: Among TCR beta chains, those listed as cytomegalovirus-associated numbered some 160. A later analysis linked a missense DCLRE1C variant to TCR beta V- and J-gene trimming.

Turning to this clone: Its antigen is currently unknown.

This CDR3 comprises 15 residues. Between the trimmed V and J ends, which lost 4 bases and 4 bases, there was a span of 11 bases. Germline CDR1 MNHNS, CDR2 SASEGT. With 60 Vbeta and 13 Jbeta primers, the PCR was carried out. Sequencing used immunoSEQ multiplex PCR; TCRdb keeps in-frame clones, though not all of them. Seen here are roughly 110,000 clones, over 70% observed once, and the top ten hold 4% to 5%. The gene calls are TRBV6-1 and TRBJ1-6, with D hard to call. The clonotype comes from a woman aged 40 to 50 in good health and CMV-seropositive. The sequencing sample was made of PBMCs. The CDR3 reads CASSVGLRYNSPLHF. Here the CDR3 DNA reads TGTGCCAGCAGTGTCGGGTTAAGATATAATTCACCCCTCCACTTT.